This is a list of T cell receptor beta chains from one sample in a study of molecular identifiers for immune sequencing clone quantification. TCRdb analysed the PCR reads with MiXCR anew, one entry per CDR3 protein. The sample shows approximately 59,000 distinct CDR3 sequences, approximately 18% of them seen only once. The material sequenced was naive CD8+ T cells from blood, with Jurkat cell RNA spiked in. The receptor source for this set is a human donor in good health. Some libraries in this study had Jurkat cell RNA spiked in. Each CDR3 is given without its conserved first and last residue.

v_call | cdr3_aa
TRBV7-2 | ASSPTSGSYEQY
TRBV3-1 | ASSQVAGTSVFSSYNEQF
TRBV9 | ASSSTLTSTDTQY
TRBV15 | ATSRAWSVAEGGITDTQY
TRBV13 | ASSLIQGAPGTEAF
TRBV7-9 | ASSLIGGLSRDTQY
TRBV20-1 | SAYDLAGGGTGELF
TRBV7-2 | ASSLVLVSDTEAF
TRBV5-1 | ASSFGLVGGETQY
TRBV12-3/TRBV12-4 | ASSPTGQGTEAF
TRBV12-3/TRBV12-4 | ASSRRLAAYNEQF
TRBV6-1 | ASDDQGGVETQY
TRBV28 | ASSLFRGTSTDTQY
TRBV14 | ASSQDRAYEQY
TRBV7-9 | ASSHGLAGGGGTDTQY
TRBV4-1 | ASSHGGTGGPDTQY
TRBV7-9 | ASSSPRGGEQF
TRBV5-3 | ASSPLYERY
TRBV19 | ATRGGLAGDYGYT
TRBV6-2/TRBV6-3 | ASSFPGTSGRRMAFGELF
TRBV28 | ASSLGQGYRQPQH
TRBV19 | ASSIIGGLAGFGELF
TRBV20-1 | SATPTSGTDTQY
TRBV6-2/TRBV6-3 | ASKRENTGELF
TRBV12-3/TRBV12-4 | ASSPQGAHSRC
TRBV6-5 | ASKGWVNEQF
TRBV28 | ASSPGTWGLYGYT
TRBV6-1 | ASSKNVGDSTEAF
TRBV28 | ASSFHRRLGQSDEQY
TRBV20-1 | SARDGTSTSGQDTQY
TRBV4-1 | ASSWTGSSYNEQF
TRBV27 | ASSLGGIAQPQH
TRBV27 | ASKNTTGGDQPQH
TRBV7-2 | ASRPDVQSSYEQY
TRBV5-5 | ASSPIGQGSTNEKLF
TRBV4-3 | ASSQDGSGRGVGEQF
TRBV4-1 | ASSRRDSGLPTSYEQY
TRBV29-1 | RTRGGSLGQETYEQY
TRBV29-1 | SVEDWESSGNTIY
TRBV7-6 | ASSPRQGEAF
TRBV29-1 | SVETGTGVSMNTEAF
TRBV3-1 | ASSQEGWTSVYNEQF
TRBV20-1 | SAGREQSYEQY
TRBV28 | ASSFGTLGQPQH
TRBV4-2 | ASSQGEGDEQF
TRBV6-2/TRBV6-3 | ASSYPRTGYNSPLH
TRBV7-6 | ASSRGGGAADTQY
TRBV7-6 | ASSLAGGHNEQF
TRBV7-9 | ASSLNLVEQF
TRBV7-9 | ASSEAGGPTGELF
TRBV7-8 | ASSYRGPHEKLF
TRBV20-1 | SARDQGGGANVLT
TRBV27 | ASGERRSGPPEAF
TRBV6-1 | ASSEGLASYNEQF
TRBV6-5 | ASIPMGGETQY
TRBV11-2 | ASSLRAGGPQETQY
TRBV14 | ASSQDFQDWASPLH
TRBV27 | ASSLSGVGYEQY
TRBV11-2 | ASRSGTEAF